This TCR beta chain is from a study of cytomegalovirus exposure and HLA in healthy donors. Notes on this clone: Its specificity is unknown.

Study findings and constraints: Diagnosis of cytomegalovirus status made by the classifier reportedly showed high specificity and sensitivity. A later analysis appeared to link common viral pathogens to several of the most significant clusters. Later examination showed HLA-associated TCR beta chains had greater clonal expansion than equally common others.

A multiplex PCR was run with 60 Vbeta primers and 13 Jbeta primers. Profiled with immunoSEQ multiplex PCR; TCRdb holds only in-frame clones, not every one. The sample yields roughly 180,000 clones, 80% to 85% seen once. The junction had 9 bases not matched to a gene; V was cut back by 5 bases and J by 2 bases. The germline gives CDR1 PRHDT, CDR2 FYEKMQ (reference sequence). The CDR3 extends over 15 amino acids. Sequenced material: PBMCs. The chain carries TRBV13 and TRBJ2-7, with 7 nucleotides matching TRBD2. This receptor was identified in a boy younger than 18 in good health and CMV-seronegative. The CDR3 spells CASSRRGESAYEQYF. The CDR3 region has the DNA TGTGCCAGCAGCCGACGGGGGGAGTCCGCCTACGAGCAGTACTTC.